The next 13 T cell receptor beta chains were all read from a single sample in a study of cytomegalovirus exposure and HLA in healthy donors. The PCR was carried out with 60 Vbeta primers and 13 Jbeta primers. Produced via immunoSEQ multiplex PCR; TCRdb's table is partial and in-frame only. The table records roughly 120,000 clones, roughly 77% of them present only once. The sequenced sample was PBMCs. These receptors came from a woman in her 30s in good health and CMV-seronegative.

The rearrangement links TRBV9 to TRBJ2-1; 13 nucleotides match TRBD2. Germline V gives CDR1 SGDLS, CDR2 YYNGEE. The trim removed 4 bases at V and 4 bases at J, leaving 8 bases unmatched. The CDR3 is 17 amino acids. DNA of the CDR3: TGTGCCAGCAGCCCAACTCCGGGACTAGCGGGATACAATGAGCAGTTCTTC. Its translation: CASSPTPGLAGYNEQFF.

This clone was detected a few times. This chain connects TRBV12-5 to TRBJ2-2, with 7 bases fitting TRBD2. The germline V gene encodes CDR1 LGHNT and CDR2 FRNRAP. V shed 0 bases, J shed 6 bases, and the junction held 10 bases outside the gene matches. This CDR3 has 17 residues. Written as DNA, the CDR3 is TGTGCTAGTGGTTTGGTACTGGGCAGGGAGGGCGCCGGGGAGCTGTTTTTT. It codes for CASGLVLGREGAGELFF.

This chain connects TRBV30 to TRBJ1-2, with D maybe TRBD1 (6 bases). V was clipped by 2 bases and J by 2 bases, with 15 bases between them. CDR1 GTSNPN and CDR2 SVGIG come from the germline V gene (reference sequence). This CDR3 is 15 amino acids long. The CDR3 loop reads CAWSNLGAANYGYTF. CDR3 DNA: TGTGCCTGGAGTAATTTGGGGGCCGCAAACTATGGCTACACCTTC.

This chain connects TRBV2 to TRBJ1-1; 8 bases map to TRBD1. V shed 9 bases, J shed 6 bases, and the junction held 9 bases outside the gene matches. This CDR3 spans 13 amino acids. Germline V gene data show CDR1 as SNHLY and CDR2 as FYNNEI. CDR3 coding DNA: TGTGCCAGTCCGGGACAGGTTTTCCCTGAAGCTTTCTTT. It yields the protein CASPGQVFPEAFF. The full variable domain, its missing parts supplied by reference TRBV2 and TRBJ1-1, is EPEVTQTPSHQVTQMGQEVILRCVPISNHLYFYWYRQILGQKVEFLVSFYNNEISEKSEIFDDQFSVERPDGSNFTLKIRSTKLEDSAMYFCASPGQVFPEAFFGQGTRLTVV.

A remark on this clone: This specimen includes other DNA sequences encoding the same CDR3. J is TRBJ2-5 and V is TRBV7-9, with 8 positions matching TRBD2. The germline CDR1 and CDR2 sequences are SEHNR and FQNEAQ (reference sequence). The junction had 10 bases not matched to a gene; V was cut back by 5 bases and J by 2 bases. The CDR3 runs to 16 residues. The CDR3 region is CASSHPIAGGQETQYF. The CDR3 DNA reads TGTGCCAGCAGCCATCCCATTGCGGGAGGACAAGAGACCCAGTACTTC.

This rearrangement joins TRBV10-1 to TRBJ2-7; 8 bases are a match to TRBD1. The CDR3 loop spans 13 amino acids. Germline V CDR1 and CDR2: WNHNN, SYGVQD (reference sequence). Trimming at V came to 8 bases and at J to 3 bases, leaving 6 bases not matched to a gene. The CDR3 loop reads CASSSGQDYEQYF. The CDR3 DNA follows: TGCGCCAGCTCCTCGGGACAGGACTACGAGCAGTACTTC.

In its sample, this clone was seen once. The V call is TRBV18, the J call TRBJ2-5; the D is unclear. Germline V lookup: CDR1 KGHSH, CDR2 LQKENI. The CDR3 has 13 residues. V was trimmed by 4 bases and J by 5 bases, leaving 11 bases between them. The CDR3 DNA reads TGTGCCAGCTCACAAGCGTCTGGGGAGACCCAGTACTTC. This encodes CASSQASGETQYF.

V and J are TRBV10-1 and TRBJ2-3; 7 positions agree with TRBD2. Trimming removed 0 bases from V and 2 bases from J; junction bases left unmatched: 8. CDR1 and CDR2 from the germline V gene are WNHNN and SYGVQD (reference sequence). This CDR3 spans 17 amino acids. The CDR3: CASSESGERGPTDTQYF. The CDR3 nucleotides read TGCGCCAGCAGTGAGTCGGGGGAGCGGGGACCCACAGATACGCAGTATTTT.

V is TRBV7-6 and J is TRBJ2-3; D gene ambiguous. The V gene lost 5 bases and the J gene lost 0 bases, with 9 bases spanning the gap. CDR3 length: 14 amino acids. Germline V gene lookup returns CDR1 SGHVS and CDR2 FNYEAQ. The CDR3 protein is CASSPGASTDTQYF. The DNA of the CDR3 is TGTGCCAGCAGCCCAGGCGCTAGCACAGATACGCAGTATTTT.

The V gene is TRBV5-4, the J gene TRBJ1-2, with D perhaps TRBD1 (5 bases). Per germline, CDR1 SGHNT and CDR2 YYREEE (reference sequence). The CDR3 is 16 amino acids. V was shortened by 1 base and J by 5 bases, with 18 bases between the two germline ends. The CDR3: CASSLSGTPFLYGYTF. Written as DNA, the CDR3 is TGTGCCAGCAGCTTGAGTGGGACTCCTTTTTTATATGGCTACACCTTC.

V and J are TRBV30 and TRBJ1-6; 8 bases fit TRBD1. Germline CDR1 is GTSNPN and CDR2 is SVGIG (reference sequence). The CDR3 consists of 14 residues. The trim removed 0 bases at V and 11 bases at J, leaving 6 bases unmatched. CDR3 DNA sequence: TGTGCCTGGAGTGTATACCGGACAGGGCCACCCCTCCACTTT. This gives the protein CAWSVYRTGPPLHF.

This chain links TRBV15 with TRBJ1-3, with D possibly being TRBD1 (6 bases). This CDR3 region has 14 residues. V was pared by 5 bases and J by 3 bases, with 11 bases between. Germline V gene sequence: CDR1 LNHNV, CDR2 YYDKDF (reference sequence). CDR3 coding DNA: TGTGCCACCAGCGAAGGGGGGGGTGGAAACACCATATATTTT. This sequence encodes CATSEGGGGNTIYF.

This sequence joins TRBV5-6 and TRBJ2-7, with D perhaps TRBD2 (7 bases). V was trimmed by 10 bases and J by 3 bases, leaving 20 bases between them. The germline gives CDR1 SGHDT, CDR2 YYEEEE. The CDR3 extends over 14 amino acids. DNA of the CDR3: TGTGCCTCGCACTTGGCGGGGGCCCTCTACGAGCAGTACTTC. This codes for CASHLAGALYEQYF. Complete variable domain (other parts from reference TRBV5-6 and TRBJ2-7): DAGVTQSPTHLIKTRGQQVTLRCSPKSGHDTVSWYQQALGQGPQFIFQYYEEEERQRGNFPDRFSGHQFPNYSSELNVNALLLGDSALYLCASHLAGALYEQYFGPGTRLTVT.